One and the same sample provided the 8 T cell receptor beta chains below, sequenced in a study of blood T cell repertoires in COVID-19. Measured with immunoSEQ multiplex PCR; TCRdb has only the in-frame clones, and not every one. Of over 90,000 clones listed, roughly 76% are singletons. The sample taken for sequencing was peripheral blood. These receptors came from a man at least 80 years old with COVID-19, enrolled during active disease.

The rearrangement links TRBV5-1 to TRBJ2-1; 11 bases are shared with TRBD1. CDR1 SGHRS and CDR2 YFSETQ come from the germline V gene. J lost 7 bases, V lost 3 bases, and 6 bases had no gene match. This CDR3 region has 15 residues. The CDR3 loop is CASSSGQGARNEQFF. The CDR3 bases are TGCGCCAGCAGCTCTGGACAGGGGGCGCGAAATGAGCAGTTCTTC.

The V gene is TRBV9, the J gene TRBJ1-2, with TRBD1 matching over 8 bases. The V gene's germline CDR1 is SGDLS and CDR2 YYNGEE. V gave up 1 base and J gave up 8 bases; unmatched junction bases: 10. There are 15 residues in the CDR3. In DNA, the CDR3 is TGTGCCAGCAGCGTATTTGACAGGGGAAGGGGCGGCTACACCTTC. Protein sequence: CASSVFDRGRGGYTF.

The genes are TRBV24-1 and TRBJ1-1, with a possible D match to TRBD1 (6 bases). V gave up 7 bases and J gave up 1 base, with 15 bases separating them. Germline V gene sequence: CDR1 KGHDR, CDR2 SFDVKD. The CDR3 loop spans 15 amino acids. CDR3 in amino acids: CATRASGTTNTEAFF. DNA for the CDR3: TGTGCCACCAGGGCCTCCGGGACAACGAACACTGAAGCTTTCTTT.

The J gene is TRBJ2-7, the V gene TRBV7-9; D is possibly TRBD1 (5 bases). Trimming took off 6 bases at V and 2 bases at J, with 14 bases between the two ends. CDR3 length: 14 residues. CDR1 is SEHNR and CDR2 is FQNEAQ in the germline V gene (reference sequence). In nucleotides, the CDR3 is TGTGCCAGCAGTTTAAAGGGGCCCCCCTACGAGCAGTACTTC. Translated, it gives CASSLKGPPYEQYF. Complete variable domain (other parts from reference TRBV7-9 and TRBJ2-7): DTGVSQNPRHKITKRGQNVTFRCDPISEHNRLYWYRQTLGQGPEFLTYFQNEAQLEKSRLLSDRFSAERPKGSFSTLEIQRTEQGDSAMYLCASSLKGPPYEQYFGPGTRLTVT.

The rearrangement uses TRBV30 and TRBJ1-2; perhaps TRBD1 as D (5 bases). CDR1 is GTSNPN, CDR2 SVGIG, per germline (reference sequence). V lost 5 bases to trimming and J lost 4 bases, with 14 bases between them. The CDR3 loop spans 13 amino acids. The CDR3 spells CAWARIRGYGYTF. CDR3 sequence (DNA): TGTGCCTGGGCCCGAATTAGGGGCTATGGCTACACCTTC.

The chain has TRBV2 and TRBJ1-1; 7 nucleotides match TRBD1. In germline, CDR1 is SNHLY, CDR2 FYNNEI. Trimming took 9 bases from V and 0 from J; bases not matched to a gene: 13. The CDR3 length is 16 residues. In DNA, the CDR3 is TGTGCCAGTCGCCTTGGGACAGCCCTTATGAACACTGAAGCTTTCTTT. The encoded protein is CASRLGTALMNTEAFF.

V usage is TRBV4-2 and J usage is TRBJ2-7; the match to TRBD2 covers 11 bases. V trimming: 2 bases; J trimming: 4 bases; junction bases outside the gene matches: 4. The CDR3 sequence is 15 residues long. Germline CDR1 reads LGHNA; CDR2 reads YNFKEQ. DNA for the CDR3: TGTGCCAGCAGCCAAACTAGCGGGAGACCTTACGAGCAGTACTTC. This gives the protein CASSQTSGRPYEQYF.

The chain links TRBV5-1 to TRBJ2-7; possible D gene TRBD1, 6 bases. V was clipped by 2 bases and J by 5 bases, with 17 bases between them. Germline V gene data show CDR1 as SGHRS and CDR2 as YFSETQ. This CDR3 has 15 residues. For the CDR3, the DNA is TGCGCCAGCAGCTTTTGGCGTCAGGGGAATAACGAGCAGTACTTC. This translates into CASSFWRQGNNEQYF. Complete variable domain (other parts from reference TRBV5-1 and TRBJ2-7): KAGVTQTPRYLIKTRGQQVTLSCSPISGHRSVSWYQQTPGQGLQFLFEYFSETQRNKGNFPGRFSGRQFSNSRSEMNVSTLELGDSALYLCASSFWRQGNNEQYFGPGTRLTVT.